These T cell receptor beta chains were read from a single sample in a study of OX40 agonist ivuxolimab in advanced cancers. Profiling relied on immunoSEQ multiplex PCR, and the TCRdb table lists in-frame clones only, not all of them. This sample carries tens of thousands of clones, 85% to 90% of them seen once, and the ten largest clones take 10% to 15%. The sample in question was CD4+ or CD8+ T cells sorted from blood, obtained in a trial of the OX40 agonist ivuxolimab. These receptors came from an adult with an advanced solid tumor such as melanoma, head and neck, liver or kidney cancer. Each CDR3 is given with its conserved first and last residue. Each record gives: CDR3 length, V gene, clone size, J gene, D gene, CDR3 protein, CDR3 DNA. A D gene is named only where the DNA matches it firmly. Only part of the rows carry a size: once, few, many, or a class if the clone is expanded.

cdr3_length: 13
v_call: TRBV4-1
clone_size: NA
j_call: TRBJ2-7
d_call: NA
cdr3_aa: CASSPRDDLEQYF
cdr3_nt: TGCGCCAGCAGCCCTCGGGACGATCTCGAGCAGTACTTC

cdr3_length: 18
v_call: TRBV7-6
clone_size: NA
j_call: TRBJ2-1
d_call: TRBD2
cdr3_aa: CASSSGLAGPSSYNEQFF
cdr3_nt: TGTGCCAGCAGCTCGGGACTAGCGGGACCGAGCTCCTACAATGAGCAGTTCTTC

cdr3_length: 18
v_call: TRBV28
clone_size: NA
j_call: TRBJ2-7
d_call: TRBD1
cdr3_aa: CASSLGPPTGGFSYEQYF
cdr3_nt: TGTGCCAGCAGTTTGGGCCCCCCTACAGGGGGGTTCTCCTACGAGCAGTACTTC

cdr3_length: 14
v_call: TRBV5-4
clone_size: NA
j_call: TRBJ2-3
d_call: NA
cdr3_aa: CASSFGGVADTQYF
cdr3_nt: TGTGCCAGCAGCTTTGGCGGAGTGGCAGATACGCAGTATTTT

cdr3_length: 16
v_call: TRBV4-2
clone_size: NA
j_call: TRBJ1-1
d_call: NA
cdr3_aa: CASSQGLREAGTEAFF
cdr3_nt: TGTGCCAGCAGCCAAGGACTACGGGAGGCTGGCACTGAAGCTTTCTTT

cdr3_length: 11
v_call: TRBV20-1
clone_size: NA
j_call: TRBJ2-7
d_call: NA
cdr3_aa: CSAREQAEQYF
cdr3_nt: TGCAGTGCTAGAGAGCAGGCCGAGCAGTACTTC

cdr3_length: 14
v_call: TRBV28
clone_size: NA
j_call: TRBJ2-3
d_call: NA
cdr3_aa: CASTPSVNTDTQYF
cdr3_nt: TGTGCCAGCACACCTAGCGTTAACACAGATACGCAGTATTTT

cdr3_length: 13
v_call: TRBV13
clone_size: medium-sized
j_call: TRBJ2-7
d_call: NA
cdr3_aa: CASSLGLGLEQYF
cdr3_nt: TGTGCCAGCAGCTTAGGCCTGGGGCTCGAGCAGTACTTC

cdr3_length: 15
v_call: TRBV7-2
clone_size: NA
j_call: TRBJ1-5
d_call: NA
cdr3_aa: CASSLSGYSNQPQHF
cdr3_nt: TGTGCCAGCAGCTTATCAGGTTATAGCAATCAGCCCCAGCATTTT

cdr3_length: 16
v_call: TRBV27
clone_size: once
j_call: TRBJ2-7
d_call: NA
cdr3_aa: CASSSSLALSAYEQYF
cdr3_nt: TGTGCCAGCAGTTCCTCCCTGGCCCTATCCGCCTACGAGCAGTACTTC

cdr3_length: 17
v_call: TRBV10-2
clone_size: NA
j_call: TRBJ1-3
d_call: NA
cdr3_aa: CASSESIYRTSGNTIYF
cdr3_nt: TGCGCCAGCAGTGAGTCCATATACAGGACCTCTGGAAACACCATATATTTT

cdr3_length: 15
v_call: TRBV28
clone_size: few
j_call: TRBJ2-3
d_call: NA
cdr3_aa: CASIAGAASTDTQYF
cdr3_nt: TGTGCCAGTATAGCAGGGGCTGCTAGCACAGATACGCAGTATTTT

cdr3_length: 15
v_call: TRBV11-2
clone_size: NA
j_call: TRBJ2-7
d_call: TRBD2
cdr3_aa: CASSLQVGGPYEQYF
cdr3_nt: TGTGCCAGCAGCTTACAGGTGGGAGGGCCGTACGAGCAGTACTTC

cdr3_length: 12
v_call: TRBV2
clone_size: NA
j_call: TRBJ1-1
d_call: TRBD1
cdr3_aa: CASSYSGGEAFF
cdr3_nt: TGTGCCAGCAGCTACTCAGGGGGAGAAGCTTTCTTT

cdr3_length: 16
v_call: TRBV15
clone_size: NA
j_call: TRBJ1-1
d_call: NA
cdr3_aa: CATSTELTPENTEAFF
cdr3_nt: TGTGCCACCAGCACAGAACTGACGCCGGAGAACACTGAAGCTTTCTTT

cdr3_length: 14
v_call: TRBV19
clone_size: NA
j_call: TRBJ2-7
d_call: TRBD1
cdr3_aa: CASSSGQGTYEQYF
cdr3_nt: TGTGCCAGTAGTAGCGGACAGGGCACCTACGAGCAGTACTTC

cdr3_length: 12
v_call: TRBV9
clone_size: NA
j_call: TRBJ1-2
d_call: NA
cdr3_aa: CASSAGVYGYTF
cdr3_nt: TGTGCCAGCAGCGCGGGGGTCTATGGCTACACCTTC

cdr3_length: 14
v_call: TRBV9
clone_size: NA
j_call: TRBJ1-1
d_call: TRBD1
cdr3_aa: CASSVAGQGAGAFF
cdr3_nt: TGTGCCAGCAGCGTAGCGGGACAGGGGGCGGGAGCTTTCTTT

cdr3_length: 15
v_call: TRBV7-2
clone_size: NA
j_call: TRBJ2-1
d_call: TRBD2
cdr3_aa: CASSLLYSGINEQFF
cdr3_nt: TGTGCCAGCAGCCTCTTGTATAGCGGGATCAATGAGCAGTTCTTC

cdr3_length: 16
v_call: TRBV6-5
clone_size: NA
j_call: TRBJ2-3
d_call: NA
cdr3_aa: CASSYSATRSTDTQYF
cdr3_nt: TGTGCCAGCAGTTACTCGGCGACACGTAGCACAGATACGCAGTATTTT

cdr3_length: 18
v_call: TRBV18
clone_size: NA
j_call: TRBJ2-5
d_call: TRBD1
cdr3_aa: CASSPGTTGGMYSETQYF
cdr3_nt: TGTGCCAGCTCACCAGGAACTACAGGGGGCATGTATTCTGAGACCCAGTACTTC

cdr3_length: 14
v_call: TRBV7-9
clone_size: NA
j_call: TRBJ1-4
d_call: NA
cdr3_aa: CASSLPRDNEKLFF
cdr3_nt: TGTGCCAGCAGCTTGCCCAGGGATAATGAAAAACTGTTTTTT

cdr3_length: 13
v_call: TRBV7-9
clone_size: NA
j_call: TRBJ2-7
d_call: NA
cdr3_aa: CASSPQGTYEQYF
cdr3_nt: TGTGCCAGCAGCCCACAGGGAACCTACGAGCAGTACTTC

cdr3_length: 13
v_call: TRBV27
clone_size: once
j_call: TRBJ1-2
d_call: NA
cdr3_aa: CASSLSGGSGYTF
cdr3_nt: TGTGCCAGCAGTTTATCGGGCGGTTCTGGCTACACCTTC

cdr3_length: 13
v_call: TRBV4-1
clone_size: NA
j_call: TRBJ2-1
d_call: NA
cdr3_aa: CASSQDSYNEQFF
cdr3_nt: TGCGCCAGCAGCCAAGACAGCTACAATGAGCAGTTCTTC

cdr3_length: 16
v_call: TRBV5-1
clone_size: NA
j_call: TRBJ2-3
d_call: TRBD2
cdr3_aa: CASSLEASGRRDTQYF
cdr3_nt: TGCGCCAGCAGCTTGGAGGCTAGCGGGAGACGTGATACGCAGTATTTT

cdr3_length: 14
v_call: TRBV28
clone_size: NA
j_call: TRBJ2-7
d_call: NA
cdr3_aa: CASSPPHSFYEQYF
cdr3_nt: TGTGCCAGCAGTCCCCCCCATAGTTTCTACGAGCAGTACTTC

cdr3_length: 14
v_call: TRBV5-6
clone_size: medium-sized
j_call: TRBJ1-5
d_call: TRBD1
cdr3_aa: CASSNTGGWEPQHF
cdr3_nt: TGTGCCAGCAGCAATACAGGGGGGTGGGAGCCCCAGCATTTT

cdr3_length: 14
v_call: TRBV28
clone_size: NA
j_call: TRBJ2-3
d_call: NA
cdr3_aa: CASSSRDIKDTQYF
cdr3_nt: TGTGCCAGCAGTTCCCGGGACATTAAAGATACGCAGTATTTT

cdr3_length: 13
v_call: TRBV7-7
clone_size: NA
j_call: TRBJ2-1
d_call: NA
cdr3_aa: CASSLNGRNEQFF
cdr3_nt: TGTGCCAGCAGCTTAAACGGGAGAAATGAGCAGTTCTTC

cdr3_length: 14
v_call: TRBV28
clone_size: NA
j_call: TRBJ2-2
d_call: NA
cdr3_aa: CASTHPGNTGELFF
cdr3_nt: TGTGCCAGCACCCACCCCGGGAACACCGGGGAGCTGTTTTTT

cdr3_length: 14
v_call: TRBV19
clone_size: NA
j_call: TRBJ2-7
d_call: NA
cdr3_aa: CASRRKQASYEQYF
cdr3_nt: TGTGCCAGTAGGCGGAAACAGGCCTCCTACGAGCAGTACTTC

cdr3_length: 15
v_call: TRBV9
clone_size: NA
j_call: TRBJ2-7
d_call: TRBD2
cdr3_aa: CASSVGSGISYEQYF
cdr3_nt: TGTGCCAGCAGCGTAGGTAGCGGGATCTCCTACGAGCAGTACTTC

cdr3_length: 12
v_call: TRBV4-1
clone_size: NA
j_call: TRBJ2-7
d_call: NA
cdr3_aa: CASSPNNYEQYF
cdr3_nt: TGCGCCAGCAGCCCGAATAACTACGAGCAGTACTTC

cdr3_length: 15
v_call: TRBV19
clone_size: once
j_call: TRBJ1-5
d_call: TRBD1
cdr3_aa: CASRKQGGSNQPQHF
cdr3_nt: TGTGCCAGTCGAAAACAGGGGGGTAGCAATCAGCCCCAGCATTTT

cdr3_length: 15
v_call: TRBV9
clone_size: NA
j_call: TRBJ1-1
d_call: TRBD1
cdr3_aa: CASSAEGQLNTEAFF
cdr3_nt: TGTGCCAGCAGCGCCGAGGGACAGCTAAACACTGAAGCTTTCTTT

cdr3_length: 13
v_call: TRBV27
clone_size: NA
j_call: TRBJ2-3
d_call: NA
cdr3_aa: CASSHGPVEGQYF
cdr3_nt: TGTGCCAGCAGTCACGGCCCGGTCGAGGGGCAGTATTTT

cdr3_length: 15
v_call: TRBV7-9
clone_size: NA
j_call: TRBJ1-2
d_call: TRBD1
cdr3_aa: CASSFGTGGRDGYTF
cdr3_nt: TGTGCCAGCAGCTTCGGGACAGGGGGTAGAGATGGCTACACCTTC

cdr3_length: 15
v_call: TRBV27
clone_size: once
j_call: TRBJ2-3
d_call: NA
cdr3_aa: CASSSFGTFTDTQYF
cdr3_nt: TGTGCCAGCAGTTCCTTCGGGACTTTTACAGATACGCAGTATTTT

cdr3_length: 12
v_call: TRBV13
clone_size: NA
j_call: TRBJ2-3
d_call: NA
cdr3_aa: CASSTRTDTQYF
cdr3_nt: TGTGCCAGCAGCACCCGCACAGATACGCAGTATTTT

cdr3_length: 14
v_call: TRBV4-1
clone_size: NA
j_call: TRBJ2-7
d_call: NA
cdr3_aa: CASSPGTEAYEQYF
cdr3_nt: TGCGCCAGCAGCCCCGGGACGGAGGCCTACGAGCAGTACTTC

cdr3_length: 17
v_call: TRBV2
clone_size: NA
j_call: TRBJ2-7
d_call: TRBD2
cdr3_aa: CASSDPGEGPLLYEQYF
cdr3_nt: TGTGCCAGCAGCGACCCCGGGGAGGGGCCCCTCCTCTACGAGCAGTACTTC

cdr3_length: 16
v_call: TRBV15
clone_size: NA
j_call: TRBJ2-1
d_call: TRBD2
cdr3_aa: CATSRGGLAGYNEQFF
cdr3_nt: TGTGCCACCAGCAGAGGGGGACTAGCGGGATACAATGAGCAGTTCTTC

cdr3_length: 12
v_call: TRBV2
clone_size: NA
j_call: TRBJ2-7
d_call: NA
cdr3_aa: CATTGRVYEQYF
cdr3_nt: TGTGCCACCACGGGACGGGTCTACGAGCAGTACTTC

cdr3_length: 15
v_call: TRBV29-1
clone_size: NA
j_call: TRBJ2-1
d_call: TRBD1
cdr3_aa: CSVQDRQGSYNEQFF
cdr3_nt: TGCAGCGTCCAGGACAGGCAGGGTTCCTACAATGAGCAGTTCTTC

cdr3_length: 16
v_call: TRBV14
clone_size: NA
j_call: TRBJ2-7
d_call: TRBD2
cdr3_aa: CASSRGSSGNSYEQYF
cdr3_nt: TGTGCCAGCAGCCGAGGTTCTAGCGGGAACTCCTACGAGCAGTACTTC

cdr3_length: 16
v_call: TRBV9
clone_size: NA
j_call: TRBJ2-7
d_call: TRBD2
cdr3_aa: CASSVSGLAGAYEQYF
cdr3_nt: TGTGCCAGCAGCGTATCTGGACTAGCGGGGGCCTACGAGCAGTACTTC